This T cell receptor beta chain was recorded in a study of radiotherapy plus CTLA-4 blockade in lung cancer. Some clones are missing from TCRdb's copy, which holds only in-frame ones; the method was immunoSEQ multiplex PCR. This repertoire shows some 66,000 clones, about 80% found once; its top ten account for around 4%. V shed 1 base, J shed 2 bases, and the junction held 2 bases outside the gene matches. Germline V gene lookup returns CDR1 SNHLY and CDR2 FYNNEI. The CDR3 length is 14 residues. This sample comprised peripheral blood, obtained from a patient treated with radiotherapy plus ipilimumab. The gene calls are TRBV2 and TRBJ2-7; 7 bases line up with TRBD1. The clonotype originates from a human donor with non-small cell lung cancer who had a partial response to radiotherapy plus ipilimumab. CDR3 sequence reads: CASSEDRGPYEQYF. For the CDR3, the DNA is TGTGCCAGCAGTGAAGACAGGGGCCCCTACGAGCAGTACTTC.